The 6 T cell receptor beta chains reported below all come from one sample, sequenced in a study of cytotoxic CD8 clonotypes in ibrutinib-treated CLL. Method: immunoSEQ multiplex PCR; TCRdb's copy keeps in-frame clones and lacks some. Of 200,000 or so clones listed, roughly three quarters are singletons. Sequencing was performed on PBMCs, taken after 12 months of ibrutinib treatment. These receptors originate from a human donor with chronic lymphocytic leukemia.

CDR3 coding DNA: TGTGCCAGCAGTTTCACACCAGGCGAGCAGTACTTC. This translates into CASSFTPGEQYF. The chain combines TRBV7-2 with TRBJ2-7, with D hard to call. This CDR3 has 12 amino acids. The germline V gene encodes CDR1 SGHTA and CDR2 FQGNSA. Trimming pared 6 bases from V and 6 bases from J, leaving 12 bases between.

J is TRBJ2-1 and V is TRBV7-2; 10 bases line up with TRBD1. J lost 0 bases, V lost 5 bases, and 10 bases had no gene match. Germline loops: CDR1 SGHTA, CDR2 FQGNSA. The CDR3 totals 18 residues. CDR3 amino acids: CASSTRGGQGSSYNEQFF. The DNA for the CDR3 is TGTGCCAGCAGCACACGGGGGGGACAGGGGTCCTCCTACAATGAGCAGTTCTTC. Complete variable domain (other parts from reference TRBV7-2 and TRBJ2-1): GAGVSQSPSNKVTEKGKDVELRCDPISGHTALYWYRQSLGQGLEFLIYFQGNSAPDKSGLPSDRFSAERTGGSVSTLTIQRTQQEDSAVYLCASSTRGGQGSSYNEQFFGPGTRLTVL.

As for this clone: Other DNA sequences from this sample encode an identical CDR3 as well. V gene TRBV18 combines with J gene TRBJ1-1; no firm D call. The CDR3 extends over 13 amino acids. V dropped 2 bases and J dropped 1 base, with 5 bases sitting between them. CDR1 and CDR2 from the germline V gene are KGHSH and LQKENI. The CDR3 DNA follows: TGTGCCAGCTCACCAGTAGAGAACACTGAAGCTTTCTTT. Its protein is CASSPVENTEAFF.

CDR3 DNA: TGTGCCAGCAGCTTAGATGGACGACAGGGGCAGTACTTC. Translation gives CASSLDGRQGQYF. This chain links TRBV7-9 with TRBJ2-7; 7 positions agree with TRBD1. The CDR3 has 13 residues. The V and J ends lost 1 base and 9 bases, in that order; junction bases with no gene match: 6. Looked up from germline, CDR1 is SEHNR and CDR2 is FQNEAQ (reference sequence).

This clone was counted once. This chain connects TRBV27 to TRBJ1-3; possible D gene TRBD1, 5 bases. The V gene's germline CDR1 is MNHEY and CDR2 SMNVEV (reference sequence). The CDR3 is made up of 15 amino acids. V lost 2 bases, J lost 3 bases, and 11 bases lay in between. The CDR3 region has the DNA TGTGCCAGCAGTTTAAGGGGAATCGGTGGAAACACCATATATTTT. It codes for CASSLRGIGGNTIYF.

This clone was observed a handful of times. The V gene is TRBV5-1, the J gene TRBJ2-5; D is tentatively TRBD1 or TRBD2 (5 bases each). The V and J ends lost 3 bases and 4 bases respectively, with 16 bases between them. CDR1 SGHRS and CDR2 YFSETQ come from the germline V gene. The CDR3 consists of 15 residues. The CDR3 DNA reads TGCGCCAGCAGCTCGGGACCTAACCAGATAGAGACCCAGTACTTC. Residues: CASSSGPNQIETQYF. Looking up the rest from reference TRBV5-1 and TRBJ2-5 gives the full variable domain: KAGVTQTPRYLIKTRGQQVTLSCSPISGHRSVSWYQQTPGQGLQFLFEYFSETQRNKGNFPGRFSGRQFSNSRSEMNVSTLELGDSALYLCASSSGPNQIETQYFGPGTRLLVL.